This T cell receptor (beta chain) stems from a study of CD8 T cells in ankylosing spondylitis. Notes on the study in general: Some of the motif variants had earlier been found in reactive arthritis patients' fluid and blood.

One entry per CDR3 protein, called by TCRdb with MiXCR from the 5' RACE reads. The table has roughly 220,000 distinct CDR3 sequences, about 10% seen once. Looked up from germline, CDR1 is LGHDT and CDR2 is YNNKEL (reference sequence). V gave up 4 bases and J gave up 4 bases, with 16 bases separating them. The CDR3 loop spans 15 amino acids. This clonotype was detected many times. The antigen is unknown. The V and J genes are TRBV3-1 and TRBJ1-2, with no clear D. Material: blood, either unsorted or a sorted T cell fraction (not recorded which). The origin of this receptor is a male donor with ankylosing spondylitis or in good health (not recorded which). The CDR3 sequence: CASSPRGPGAYGYTF. DNA of the CDR3: TGTGCCAGCAGCCCTCGCGGACCAGGAGCCTATGGCTACACCTTC.